This TCR beta chain came from a study of cytotoxic CD8 clonotypes in ibrutinib-treated CLL. Overall study context: Patient counts were about a dozen relapsed/refractory, around 15 treatment-naive and fewer than 18 IGHV unmutated. Samples showed on average approximately 260,000 productive templates and 94,082 productive rearrangements.

As to this clone: The antigen is not known.

Study observations and caveats: A rise in clonality was seen at ibrutinib response, and a fall back toward baseline was seen at progression.

The data were produced by immunoSEQ multiplex PCR, yet TCRdb's version contains in-frame clones alone and is incomplete. In the table there are 55,000 to 85,000 clones, 90% of which are singletons. Germline CDR1 reads SGHRS; CDR2 reads YFSETQ. This CDR3 region has 20 residues. Trimming cost V 0 bases and J 0 bases; bases outside gene matches: 14. J is TRBJ1-1 and V is TRBV5-1; 10 bases are a match to TRBD1. The sequencing here drew on PBMCs, taken after 12 months of ibrutinib treatment. This TCR derives from a human donor with chronic lymphocytic leukemia. The CDR3 sequence: CASSLVRTGGILNMNTEAFF. CDR3 nucleotide sequence: TGCGCCAGCAGCTTGGTTAGGACAGGGGGAATTTTAAACATGAACACTGAAGCTTTCTTT.